This T cell receptor beta chain was sequenced during a study of T cell responses to AZD1222 COVID-19 vaccine. Study-wide results and limits: Once two AZD1222 doses were given, Spike-specific TCR breadth and depth went up. Among the donors, most were white British and more were female, and clonal diversity was possibly underestimated.

The assay was immunoSEQ multiplex PCR, and TCRdb's table has in-frame clones only and misses some. Among approximately 130,000 clones listed, 93% were seen once. Germline-derived CDR1 and CDR2 are MDHEN and SYDVKM. The CDR3 loop spans 14 amino acids. V was pared by 8 bases and J by 3 bases, with 14 bases between. Turning to this clone: The antigen is unknown.

The source of this sequence is an adult in good health. The sample in question was peripheral blood, obtained on day 0 of AZD1222 vaccination. The chain links TRBV28 to TRBJ1-3; D not resolved. CDR3 residues: CASLVRTGGNTIYF. The CDR3 nucleotides are TGTGCCAGCTTGGTCAGGACGGGTGGAAACACCATATATTTT.